The subject of this entry is one TCR beta chain. This entry comes from a study of cytomegalovirus exposure and HLA in healthy donors. Study information: The use of the same platform for the 95 to 150 validation repertoires and the 550 to 850 first-cohort repertoires was reported by a later analysis.

CDR3 length: 14 residues. Germline CDR1 is MNHNS and CDR2 is SASEGT. V lost 4 bases, J lost 4 bases, and 11 bases lay in between. Some clones are missing from TCRdb's copy, which holds only in-frame ones; the method was immunoSEQ multiplex PCR. Here the sample spans about 180,000 clones, 80% to 90% being singletons. The sample comprised PBMCs. The chain carries TRBV6-1 and TRBJ1-5; D is perhaps TRBD1 (5 bases). The sequence came from a woman aged 30 to 39 in good health and CMV-seronegative. In DNA form, the CDR3 reads TGTGCCAGCAGTGGCGACAGCGTAAATCAGCCCCAGCATTTT. Encoded protein: CASSGDSVNQPQHF.